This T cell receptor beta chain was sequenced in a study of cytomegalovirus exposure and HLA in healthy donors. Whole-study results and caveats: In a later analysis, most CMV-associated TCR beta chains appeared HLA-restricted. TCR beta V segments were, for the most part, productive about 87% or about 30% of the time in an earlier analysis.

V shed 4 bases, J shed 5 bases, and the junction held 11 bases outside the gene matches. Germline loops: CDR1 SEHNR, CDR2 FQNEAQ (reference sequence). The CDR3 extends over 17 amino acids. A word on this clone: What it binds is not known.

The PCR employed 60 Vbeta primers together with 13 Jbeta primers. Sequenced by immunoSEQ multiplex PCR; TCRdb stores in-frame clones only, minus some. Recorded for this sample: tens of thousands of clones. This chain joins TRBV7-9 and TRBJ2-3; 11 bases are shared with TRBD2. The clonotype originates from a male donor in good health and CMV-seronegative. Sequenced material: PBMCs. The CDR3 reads CASSSSLAGGQLDTQYF. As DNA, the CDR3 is TGTGCCAGCAGCTCCTCCTTAGCGGGGGGGCAGTTAGATACGCAGTATTTT.